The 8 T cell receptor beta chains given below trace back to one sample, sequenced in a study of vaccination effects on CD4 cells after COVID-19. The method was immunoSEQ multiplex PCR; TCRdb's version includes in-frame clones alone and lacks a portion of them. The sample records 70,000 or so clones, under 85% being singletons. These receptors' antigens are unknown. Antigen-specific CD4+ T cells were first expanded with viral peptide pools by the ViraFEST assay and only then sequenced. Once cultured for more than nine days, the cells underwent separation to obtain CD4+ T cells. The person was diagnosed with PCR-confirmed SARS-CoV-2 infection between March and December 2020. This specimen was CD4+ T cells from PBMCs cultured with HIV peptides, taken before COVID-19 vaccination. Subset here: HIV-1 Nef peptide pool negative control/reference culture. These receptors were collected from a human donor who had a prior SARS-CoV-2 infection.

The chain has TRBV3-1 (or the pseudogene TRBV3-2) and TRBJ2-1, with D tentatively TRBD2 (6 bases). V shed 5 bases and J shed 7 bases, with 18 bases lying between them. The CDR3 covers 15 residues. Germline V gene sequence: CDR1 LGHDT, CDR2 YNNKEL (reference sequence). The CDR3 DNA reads TGTGCCAGCAGCAGGATCGGGCTAGCGCGGAATGAGCAGTTCTTC. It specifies CASSRIGLARNEQFF.

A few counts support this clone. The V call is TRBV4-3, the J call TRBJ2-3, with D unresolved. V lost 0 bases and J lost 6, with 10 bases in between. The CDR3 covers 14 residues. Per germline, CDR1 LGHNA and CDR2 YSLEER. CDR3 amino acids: CASSQDRSRDTQYF. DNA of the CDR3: TGCGCCAGCAGCCAAGATCGTAGCCGGGATACGCAGTATTTT.

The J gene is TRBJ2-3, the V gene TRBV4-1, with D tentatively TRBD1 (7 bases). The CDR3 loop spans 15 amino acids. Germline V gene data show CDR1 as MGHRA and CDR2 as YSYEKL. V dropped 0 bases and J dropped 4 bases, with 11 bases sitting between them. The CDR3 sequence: CASSQDARGADTQYF. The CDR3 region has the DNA TGCGCCAGCAGCCAAGATGCCAGGGGGGCAGATACGCAGTATTTT.

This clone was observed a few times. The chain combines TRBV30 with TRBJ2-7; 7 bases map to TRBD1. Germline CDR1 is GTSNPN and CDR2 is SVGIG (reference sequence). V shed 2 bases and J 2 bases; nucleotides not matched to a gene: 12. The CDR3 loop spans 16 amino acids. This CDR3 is CAWSTKRRQGAYEQYF. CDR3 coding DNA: TGTGCCTGGAGTACAAAGAGACGTCAGGGGGCCTACGAGCAGTACTTC.

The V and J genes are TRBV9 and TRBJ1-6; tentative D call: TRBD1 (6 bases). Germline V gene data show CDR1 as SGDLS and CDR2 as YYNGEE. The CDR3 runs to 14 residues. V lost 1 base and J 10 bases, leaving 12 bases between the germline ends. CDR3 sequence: CASSVRGADSPLHF. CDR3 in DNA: TGTGCCAGCAGCGTACGGGGGGCCGACTCACCCCTCCACTTT.

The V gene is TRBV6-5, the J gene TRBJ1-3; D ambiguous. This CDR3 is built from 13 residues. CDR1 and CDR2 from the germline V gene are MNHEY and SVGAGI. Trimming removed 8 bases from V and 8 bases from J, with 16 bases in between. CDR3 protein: CASENVLRDTIYF. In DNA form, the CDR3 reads TGTGCCAGCGAAAATGTCTTACGGGACACCATATATTTT.

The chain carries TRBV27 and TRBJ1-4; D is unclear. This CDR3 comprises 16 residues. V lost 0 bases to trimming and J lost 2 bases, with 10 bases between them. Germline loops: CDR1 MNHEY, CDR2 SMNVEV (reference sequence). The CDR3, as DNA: TGTGCCAGCAGTTTATCCCCGGGATACACTAATGAAAAACTGTTTTTT. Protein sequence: CASSLSPGYTNEKLFF.

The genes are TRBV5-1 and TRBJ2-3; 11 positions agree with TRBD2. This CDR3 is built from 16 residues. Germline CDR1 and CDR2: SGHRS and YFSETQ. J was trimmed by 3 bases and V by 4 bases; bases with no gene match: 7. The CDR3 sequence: CASSRSTSGITDTQYF. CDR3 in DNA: TGCGCCAGCAGCCGCTCGACTAGCGGGATTACAGATACGCAGTATTTT.